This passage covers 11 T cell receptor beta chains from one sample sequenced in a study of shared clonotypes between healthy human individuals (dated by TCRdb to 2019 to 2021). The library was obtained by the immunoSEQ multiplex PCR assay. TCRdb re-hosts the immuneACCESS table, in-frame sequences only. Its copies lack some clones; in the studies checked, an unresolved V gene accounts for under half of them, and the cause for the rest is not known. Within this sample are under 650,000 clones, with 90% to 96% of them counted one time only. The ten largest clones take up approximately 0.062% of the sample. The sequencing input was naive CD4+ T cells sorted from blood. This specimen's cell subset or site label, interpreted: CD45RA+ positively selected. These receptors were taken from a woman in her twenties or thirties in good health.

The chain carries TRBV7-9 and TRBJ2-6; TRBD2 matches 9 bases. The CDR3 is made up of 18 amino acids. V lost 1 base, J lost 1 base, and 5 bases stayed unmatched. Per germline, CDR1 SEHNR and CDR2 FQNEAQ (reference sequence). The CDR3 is CASSLGLAGSSGANVLTF. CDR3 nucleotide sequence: TGTGCCAGCAGCTTAGGGCTAGCGGGATCTTCTGGGGCCAACGTCCTGACTTTC.

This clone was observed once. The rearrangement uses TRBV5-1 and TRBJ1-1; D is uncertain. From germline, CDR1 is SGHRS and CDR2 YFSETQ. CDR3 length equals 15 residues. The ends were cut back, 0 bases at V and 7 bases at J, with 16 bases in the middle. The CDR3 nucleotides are TGCGCCAGCAGCTTGGGAGGATTCCAGGCCTATGAAGCTTTCTTT. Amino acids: CASSLGGFQAYEAFF.

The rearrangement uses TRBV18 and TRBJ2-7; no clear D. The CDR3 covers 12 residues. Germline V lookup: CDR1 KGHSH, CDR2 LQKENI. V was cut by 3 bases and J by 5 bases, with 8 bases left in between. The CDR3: CASSPQDHEQYF. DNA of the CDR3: TGTGCCAGCTCACCCCAGGACCACGAGCAGTACTTC.

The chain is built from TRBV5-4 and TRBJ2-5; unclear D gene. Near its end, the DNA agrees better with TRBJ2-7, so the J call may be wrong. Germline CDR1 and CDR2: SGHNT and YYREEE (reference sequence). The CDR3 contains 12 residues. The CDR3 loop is CASSLVLGEQYF. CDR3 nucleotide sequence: TGTGCCAGCAGCTTGGTGCTTGGCGAGCAGTACTTC.

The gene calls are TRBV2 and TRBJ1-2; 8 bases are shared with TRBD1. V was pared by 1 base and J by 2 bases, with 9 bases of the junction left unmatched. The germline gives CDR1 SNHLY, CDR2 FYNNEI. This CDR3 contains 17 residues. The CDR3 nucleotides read TGTGCCAGCAGTGAAGAACTCCCCAGGGGGCGAAACTATGGCTACACCTTC. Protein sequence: CASSEELPRGRNYGYTF.

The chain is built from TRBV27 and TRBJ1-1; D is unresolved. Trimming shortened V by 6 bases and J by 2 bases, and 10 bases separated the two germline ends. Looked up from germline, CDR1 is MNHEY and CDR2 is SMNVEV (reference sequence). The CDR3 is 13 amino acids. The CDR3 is CASSPLHNTEAFF. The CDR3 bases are TGTGCCAGCAGCCCACTACACAACACTGAAGCTTTCTTT.

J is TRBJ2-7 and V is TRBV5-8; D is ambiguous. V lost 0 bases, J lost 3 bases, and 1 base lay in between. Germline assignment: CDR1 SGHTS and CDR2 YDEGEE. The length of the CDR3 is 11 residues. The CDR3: CASSLVYEQYF. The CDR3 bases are TGTGCCAGCAGCTTGGTCTACGAGCAGTACTTC. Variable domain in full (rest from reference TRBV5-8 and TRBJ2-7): EAGVTQSPTHLIKTRGQQATLRCSPISGHTSVYWYQQALGLGLQFLLWYDEGEERNRGNFPPRFSGRQFPNYSSELNVNALELEDSALYLCASSLVYEQYFGPGTRLTVT.

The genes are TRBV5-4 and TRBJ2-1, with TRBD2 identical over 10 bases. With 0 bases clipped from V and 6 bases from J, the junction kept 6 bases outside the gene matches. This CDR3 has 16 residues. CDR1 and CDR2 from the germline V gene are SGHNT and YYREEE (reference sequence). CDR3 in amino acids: CASSLAWSSGSNEQFF. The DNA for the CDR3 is TGTGCCAGCAGCTTGGCCTGGTCTAGCGGGAGCAATGAGCAGTTCTTC.

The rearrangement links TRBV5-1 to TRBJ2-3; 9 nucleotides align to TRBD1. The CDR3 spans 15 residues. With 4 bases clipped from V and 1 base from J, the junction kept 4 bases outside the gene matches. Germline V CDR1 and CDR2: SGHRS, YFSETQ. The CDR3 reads CASSGRTGGTDTQYF. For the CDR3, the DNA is TGCGCCAGCAGCGGTAGGACAGGGGGCACAGATACGCAGTATTTT.

CDR3 loop: CASSSTVVYGYTF. CDR3 in DNA: TGTGCCAGCAGTTCGACAGTAGTCTATGGCTACACCTTC. V usage is TRBV28 and J usage is TRBJ1-2, with D possibly matching TRBD1 (5 bases). Trimming pared 4 bases from V and 4 bases from J, leaving 10 bases between. The CDR3 is 13 residues long. The germline gives CDR1 MDHEN, CDR2 SYDVKM.

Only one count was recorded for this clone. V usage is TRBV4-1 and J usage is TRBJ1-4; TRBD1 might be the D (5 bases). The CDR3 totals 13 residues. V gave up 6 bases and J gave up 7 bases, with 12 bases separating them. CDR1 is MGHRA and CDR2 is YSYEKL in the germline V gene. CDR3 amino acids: CASRMPGFEKLFF. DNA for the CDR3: TGCGCCAGCAGAATGCCAGGGTTTGAAAAACTGTTTTTT.